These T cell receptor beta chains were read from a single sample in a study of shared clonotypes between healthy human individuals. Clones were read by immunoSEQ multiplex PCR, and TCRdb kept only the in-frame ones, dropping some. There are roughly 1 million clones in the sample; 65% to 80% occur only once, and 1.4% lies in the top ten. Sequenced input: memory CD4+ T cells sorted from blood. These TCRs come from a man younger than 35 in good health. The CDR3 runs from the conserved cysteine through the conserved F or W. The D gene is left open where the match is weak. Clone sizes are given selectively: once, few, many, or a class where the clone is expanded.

CDR3aa: CAISEGGTVDTQYF; CDR3nt: TGTGCCATCAGTGAGGGGGGGACAGTAGATACGCAGTATTTT; j_gene: TRBJ2-3; v_gene: TRBV10-3; abundance: NA; d_gene: NA
CDR3aa: CASSQERTNYGYTF; CDR3nt: TGCGCCAGCAGCCAAGAGAGGACTAACTATGGCTACACCTTC; j_gene: TRBJ1-2; v_gene: TRBV4-1; abundance: NA; d_gene: NA
CDR3aa: CASSLQRGPENEQFF; CDR3nt: TGTGCCAGCAGTTTACAGCGGGGGCCAGAGAATGAGCAGTTCTTC; j_gene: TRBJ2-1; v_gene: TRBV28; abundance: NA; d_gene: TRBD2
CDR3aa: CASSFDRGPNTGELFF; CDR3nt: TGTGCCAGCAGTTTCGACAGGGGGCCAAACACCGGGGAGCTGTTTTTT; j_gene: TRBJ2-2; v_gene: TRBV28; abundance: NA; d_gene: TRBD1
CDR3aa: CAWSVFGGQGPQYF; CDR3nt: TGTGCCTGGAGTGTATTTGGGGGACAGGGCCCGCAGTATTTT; j_gene: TRBJ2-3; v_gene: TRBV30; abundance: once; d_gene: TRBD1
CDR3aa: CSGAGGKTQYF; CDR3nt: TGCAGCGGAGCAGGGGGGAAGACCCAGTACTTC; j_gene: TRBJ2-5; v_gene: TRBV29-1; abundance: NA; d_gene: NA
CDR3aa: CASSRRGLQETQYF; CDR3nt: TGTGCCAGCAGCCGCCGGGGCCTCCAAGAGACCCAGTACTTC; j_gene: TRBJ2-5; v_gene: TRBV2; abundance: NA; d_gene: NA
CDR3aa: CASSLEFSGYTF; CDR3nt: TGCGCCAGCAGCTTGGAGTTCAGTGGCTACACCTTC; j_gene: TRBJ1-2; v_gene: TRBV5-1; abundance: NA; d_gene: NA
CDR3aa: CATSRDPRDTEAFF; CDR3nt: TGTGCCACCAGCAGAGATCCCCGGGACACTGAAGCTTTCTTT; j_gene: TRBJ1-1; v_gene: TRBV15; abundance: NA; d_gene: NA
CDR3aa: CASSRERGIGPLHF; CDR3nt: TGCGCCAGCAGCCGAGAACGGGGGATCGGCCCCCTCCACTTT; j_gene: TRBJ1-6; v_gene: TRBV4-3; abundance: NA; d_gene: NA
CDR3aa: CASRAPTGNYGYTF; CDR3nt: TGTGCCAGCAGGGCCCCGACAGGGAACTATGGCTACACCTTC; j_gene: TRBJ1-2; v_gene: TRBV6-1; abundance: NA; d_gene: TRBD1
CDR3aa: CASSLGSAHPSYEQYF; CDR3nt: TGTGCCAGCAGCTTAGGGTCCGCGCACCCCTCCTACGAGCAGTACTTC; j_gene: TRBJ2-7; v_gene: TRBV7-2; abundance: NA; d_gene: NA
CDR3aa: CASSQDLAGDTQYF; CDR3nt: TGCGCCAGCAGCCAAGACCTTGCGGGGGATACGCAGTATTTT; j_gene: TRBJ2-3; v_gene: TRBV4-1; abundance: NA; d_gene: NA
CDR3aa: CASSLKKTEAFF; CDR3nt: TGTGCCAGCAGCTTGAAGAAAACTGAAGCTTTCTTT; j_gene: TRBJ1-1; v_gene: TRBV5-4; abundance: NA; d_gene: NA
CDR3aa: CASRERDTRNTEAFF; CDR3nt: TGTGCCAGTAGGGAAAGGGACACCCGGAACACTGAAGCTTTCTTT; j_gene: TRBJ1-1; v_gene: TRBV19; abundance: NA; d_gene: NA
CDR3aa: CSGQGASSYEQYF; CDR3nt: TGCAGCGGACAAGGGGCGAGCTCCTACGAGCAGTACTTC; j_gene: TRBJ2-7; v_gene: TRBV29-1; abundance: NA; d_gene: NA
CDR3aa: CATSGEANYGYTF; CDR3nt: TGTGCCACTTCAGGAGAGGCAAACTATGGCTACACCTTC; j_gene: TRBJ1-2; v_gene: TRBV6-6; abundance: few; d_gene: NA
CDR3aa: CAWRGEGNQPQHF; CDR3nt: TGTGCCTGGAGGGGGGAAGGCAATCAGCCCCAGCATTTT; j_gene: TRBJ1-5; v_gene: TRBV30; abundance: NA; d_gene: NA